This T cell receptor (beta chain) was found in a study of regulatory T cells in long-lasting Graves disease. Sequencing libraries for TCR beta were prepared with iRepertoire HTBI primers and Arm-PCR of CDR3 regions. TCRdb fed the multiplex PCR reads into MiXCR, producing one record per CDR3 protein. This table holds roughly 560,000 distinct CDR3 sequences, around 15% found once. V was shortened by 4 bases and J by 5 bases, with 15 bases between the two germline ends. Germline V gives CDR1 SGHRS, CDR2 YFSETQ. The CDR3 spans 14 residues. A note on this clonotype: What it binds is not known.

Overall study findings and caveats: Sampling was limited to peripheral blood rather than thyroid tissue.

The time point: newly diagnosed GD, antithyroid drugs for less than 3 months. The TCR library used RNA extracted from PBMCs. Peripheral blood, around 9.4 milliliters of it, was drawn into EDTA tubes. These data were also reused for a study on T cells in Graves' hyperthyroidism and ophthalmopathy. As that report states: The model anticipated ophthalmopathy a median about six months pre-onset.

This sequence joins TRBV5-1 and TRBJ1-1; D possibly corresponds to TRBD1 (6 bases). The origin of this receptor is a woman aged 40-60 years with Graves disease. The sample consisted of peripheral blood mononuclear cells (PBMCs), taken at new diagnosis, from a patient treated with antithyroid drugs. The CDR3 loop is CASSHRGLGTEAFF. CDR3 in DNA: TGCGCCAGCAGCCACCGGGGGCTGGGGACTGAAGCTTTCTTT.